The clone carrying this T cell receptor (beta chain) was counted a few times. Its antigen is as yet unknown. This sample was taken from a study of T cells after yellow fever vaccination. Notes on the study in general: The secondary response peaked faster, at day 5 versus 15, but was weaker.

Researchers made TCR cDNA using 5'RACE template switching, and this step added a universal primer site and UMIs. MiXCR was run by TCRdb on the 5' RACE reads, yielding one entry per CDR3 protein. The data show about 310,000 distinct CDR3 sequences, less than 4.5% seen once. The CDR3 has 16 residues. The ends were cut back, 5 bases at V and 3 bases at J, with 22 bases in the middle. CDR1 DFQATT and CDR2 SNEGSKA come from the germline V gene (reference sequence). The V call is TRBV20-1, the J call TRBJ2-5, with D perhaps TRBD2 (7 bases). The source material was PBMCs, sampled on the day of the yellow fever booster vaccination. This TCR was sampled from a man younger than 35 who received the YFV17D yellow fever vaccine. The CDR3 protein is CSASDRRETLKETQYF. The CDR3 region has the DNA TGCAGTGCTTCCGACAGGCGGGAGACTTTAAAAGAGACCCAGTACTTC.